Listed below are T cell receptor beta chains from one sample, sequenced in a study of neoadjuvant anti-PD-1 for oral cavity cancer. The table came from immunoSEQ multiplex PCR; TCRdb's copy has only in-frame clones and leaves some out. Of about 9,100 clones in the sample, 64% are singletons; the top ten hold under 5.5%. The specimen comprised PBMCs, sampled after nivolumab (anti-PD-1) treatment. These receptors all come from a person aged 40 to 85 with oral cavity squamous cell carcinoma. Each CDR3 is given with its conserved first and last residue. The order of the fields is V gene, D gene, clone size, J gene, CDR3 DNA, CDR3 protein. A D gene is named only where the DNA matches it firmly. Clone size is not always given. Where it is, it says once, few, many or a class for expanded clones.

TRBV27	.	.	TRBJ1-6	TGTGCCAGCAGTCCGAGGCGGAGAGGTTCACCCCTCCACTTT	CASSPRRRGSPLHF
TRBV6-6	.	.	TRBJ2-7	TGTGCCAGCAGACTACAGGGAACCTACGAGCAGTACTTC	CASRLQGTYEQYF
TRBV5-1	.	.	TRBJ2-6	TGCGCCAGCAGCTTGGAGACGAACGCCGGGGCCAACGTCCTGACTTTC	CASSLETNAGANVLTF
TRBV7-2	.	.	TRBJ1-5	TGTGCCAGCAGCTCCGGGGGGGCGAGCAATCAGCCCCAGCATTTT	CASSSGGASNQPQHF
TRBV25-1	.	.	TRBJ2-3	TGTGCCAGCAGTGAGGTCGCGAGCACAGATACGCAGTATTTT	CASSEVASTDTQYF
TRBV21-1	.	.	TRBJ1-2	TGTGCCAGCAGCAAAGAGGTTGAAGGACTGCTTAACTATGGCTACACCTTC	CASSKEVEGLLNYGYTF
TRBV7-2	.	.	TRBJ1-3	TGTGCCAGCAGCTTAGTCTCACGTATCTCTGGAAACACCATATATTTT	CASSLVSRISGNTIYF
TRBV19	TRBD2	few	TRBJ2-2	TGTGCCAGTAGCCTTAAGACTAGCGGGGGTTTTACCGGGGAGCTGTTTTTT	CASSLKTSGGFTGELFF
TRBV7-8	TRBD2	.	TRBJ2-2	TGTGCCAGCAGAGGGACTAGCGGGGCCCCGGGGGAGCTGTTTTTT	CASRGTSGAPGELFF
TRBV5-6	TRBD1	.	TRBJ1-1	TGTGCCAGCAGCTTACAGGGGAGAATGAACACTGAAGCTTTCTTT	CASSLQGRMNTEAFF
TRBV7-9	.	.	TRBJ2-3	TGTGCCAGCAGCTTAGCCAAAAAGGGGGATACGCAGTATTTT	CASSLAKKGDTQYF
TRBV5-1	TRBD2	few	TRBJ2-2	TGCGCCAGCAGACCGGGACTAGCGGGAGCGGACACCGGGGAGCTGTTTTTT	CASRPGLAGADTGELFF
TRBV4-1	.	.	TRBJ2-3	TGCGCCAGCAGCCAAGCGGCGCTATGGGCAGATACGCAGTATTTT	CASSQAALWADTQYF
TRBV7-8	TRBD1	.	TRBJ2-7	TGTGCCAGCAGCTTGGGACAGGACTACGAGCAGTACTTC	CASSLGQDYEQYF
TRBV29-1	TRBD2	.	TRBJ2-7	TGCAGCGTTGAGGCTAGCGGGAGTAGCTCCTACGAGCAGTACTTC	CSVEASGSSSYEQYF
TRBV6-1	.	few	TRBJ1-5	TGTGCCAGCAGTGAAGCGGGGGTTCCCAATCAGCCCCAGCATTTT	CASSEAGVPNQPQHF
TRBV7-3	TRBD2	.	TRBJ2-1	TGTGCCAGCAGCTTATCTGGCGGGAGGAATGAGCAGTTCTTC	CASSLSGGRNEQFF
TRBV7-6	.	few	TRBJ1-4	TGTGCCAGCAGCTTAGTAGTGGGGGAAAAACTGTTTTTT	CASSLVVGEKLFF
TRBV10-2	.	.	TRBJ2-7	TGCGCCAGCGGCCAGGTACCCCGCGGTGAGCAGTACTTC	CASGQVPRGEQYF
TRBV4-1	TRBD1	.	TRBJ2-7	TGCGCCAGCAGCCAAGCGGGGACAGGGGGCGGCGAGCAGTACTTC	CASSQAGTGGGEQYF
TRBV6-4	.	.	TRBJ2-1	TGTGCCAGCAGTGACTCCGAGCGGGATGAGCAGTTCTTC	CASSDSERDEQFF
TRBV5-6	TRBD1	.	TRBJ2-7	TGTGCCAGCAGCTCCGGGACAGAGTACGAGCAGTACTTC	CASSSGTEYEQYF
TRBV27	.	.	TRBJ2-5	TGTGCCAGCAGTGCCTTGGGGGGGCGCAGGGAGACCCAGTACTTC	CASSALGGRRETQYF
TRBV11-2	.	.	TRBJ2-7	TGTGCCAGCAGCTTAATTAGTTTCGACGAGCAGTACTTC	CASSLISFDEQYF
TRBV14	.	.	TRBJ1-6	TGTGCCAGCAGCCAAGTTTTTGGTAATTCACCCCTCCACTTT	CASSQVFGNSPLHF
TRBV27	TRBD1	.	TRBJ1-1	TGTGCCAGCAGCTTCATACAGGGGTCGCCTGAAGCTTTCTTT	CASSFIQGSPEAFF
TRBV15	.	.	TRBJ1-5	TGTGCCACCAGCAGAGGAGTAAGCAATCAGCCCCAGCATTTT	CATSRGVSNQPQHF
TRBV29-1	.	.	TRBJ1-1	TGCAGCGTACAGCGCACTGAAGCTTTCTTT	CSVQRTEAFF